Below are 29 T cell receptor beta chains sequenced from a single sample in a study of shared clonotypes between healthy human individuals (TCRdb year 2020). Library prep was done by the immunoSEQ multiplex PCR assay. What TCRdb holds here is the immuneACCESS table cut down to in-frame rearrangements. Part of the clones is not present; checked against another copy, under half of the missing clones reflect an unresolved V gene, and the others are unexplained. Recorded for this sample are under 1,100,000 clones; under 80% of them occurred a single time. Clones ranked in the top ten supply about 1.5% of the sample. The sequencing sample was made of memory CD4+ T cells sorted from blood. The cell subset or site label for this specimen denotes: CD45RA-negative fraction. Receptors originate from a man aged 18-30 years in good health.

The V gene is TRBV7-8, the J gene TRBJ1-1, with 10 bases fitting TRBD1. The CDR3 has 18 amino acids. J gave up 0 bases and V 2 bases, and 9 bases lay outside the gene matches. In germline, CDR1 is SGHVS, CDR2 FQNEAQ. The CDR3 loop reads CASSLRDRGRGMNTEAFF. In DNA form, the CDR3 reads TGTGCCAGCAGCTTAAGGGACAGGGGAAGGGGCATGAACACTGAAGCTTTCTTT.

This clone showed up just once. The chain joins TRBV5-1 to TRBJ2-7; 11 bases fit TRBD2. The CDR3 consists of 16 residues. Germline V CDR1 and CDR2: SGHRS, YFSETQ. V lost 0 bases, J lost 6 bases, and 8 bases stayed unmatched. CDR3 residues: CASSLGIAGGPGEQYF. CDR3 DNA sequence: TGCGCCAGCAGCTTGGGGATAGCGGGGGGGCCGGGCGAGCAGTACTTC.

V and J are TRBV6-1 and TRBJ2-7, with 7 bases that match TRBD2. The CDR3 loop spans 15 amino acids. The germline V gene encodes CDR1 MNHNS and CDR2 SASEGT. V shed 7 bases and J 6 bases; nucleotides not matched to a gene: 15. The CDR3 region has the DNA TGTGCCAGCATTTGGAGGACTAGTGAATCCCGCGAGCAGTACTTC. Protein sequence: CASIWRTSESREQYF.

The CDR3 coding sequence is TGTGCCAGTAGTATCTTTCAGGGGTGGTTTAATCGAGAGCAGTACTTC. This gives the protein CASSIFQGWFNREQYF. The chain links TRBV19 to TRBJ2-7; tentative D call: TRBD1 (6 bases). The CDR3 length is 16 residues. V gave up 3 bases and J gave up 7 bases, with 22 bases separating them. CDR1 and CDR2 from the germline V gene are LNHDA and SQIVND (reference sequence).

The J gene is TRBJ1-5, the V gene TRBV5-1, with TRBD1 as a possible D gene (5 bases). Per germline, CDR1 SGHRS and CDR2 YFSETQ. The V end was cut by 4 bases, the J end by 2 bases, with 16 bases between. The CDR3 length is 16 residues. The CDR3 protein is CASSPQGPTGNQPQHF. The CDR3 DNA sequence: TGCGCCAGCAGCCCCCAGGGCCCCACGGGCAATCAGCCCCAGCATTTT.

The gene calls are TRBV5-1 and TRBJ2-2; 7 positions agree with TRBD1. This CDR3 region has 15 residues. J gave up 3 bases and V 0 bases, and 2 bases lay outside the gene matches. From germline, CDR1 is SGHRS and CDR2 YFSETQ. CDR3 DNA sequence: TGCGCCAGCAGCTTGGTGCAGGGGGACACCGGGGAGCTGTTTTTT. Translation gives CASSLVQGDTGELFF.

The chain employs TRBV30 and TRBJ1-6, with D hard to call. V was trimmed by 1 base and J by 7 bases, leaving 8 bases between them. Germline lookup yields CDR1 GTSNPN and CDR2 SVGIG (reference sequence). This CDR3 is 13 amino acids long. The CDR3 DNA reads TGTGCCTGGAGTGAGCCGGGAAATTCACCCCTCCACTTT. Residues: CAWSEPGNSPLHF.

The gene calls are TRBV5-1 and TRBJ2-2; D possibly corresponds to TRBD1 (6 bases). V dropped 0 bases and J dropped 6 bases, with 9 bases sitting between them. Germline V gene lookup returns CDR1 SGHRS and CDR2 YFSETQ. This CDR3 is built from 14 residues. This CDR3 is CASSLGGGSGELFF. The CDR3 nucleotides read TGCGCCAGCAGCTTGGGTGGGGGCTCCGGGGAGCTGTTTTTT.

This clone has only a few counts. The chain joins TRBV11-2 to TRBJ2-2; 15 bases fit TRBD2. The CDR3 contains 15 residues. Per the germline V gene, CDR1 is SGHAT and CDR2 is FQNNGV. V dropped 5 bases and J dropped 10; count of bases not matched to a gene: 5. CDR3 sequence reads: CASSPGLAGGQELFF. CDR3 DNA sequence: TGTGCCAGCAGCCCCGGACTAGCGGGGGGGCAGGAGCTGTTTTTT.

V and J are TRBV7-3 and TRBJ2-3; D is perhaps TRBD2 (5 bases). CDR3 length equals 13 residues. Trimming stripped 4 bases from V and 1 base from J, with 6 bases between. The V gene's germline CDR1 is SGHTA and CDR2 FQGTGA. This CDR3 reads CASSSAGTDTQYF. CDR3 sequence (DNA): TGTGCCAGCAGCTCAGCGGGCACAGATACGCAGTATTTT.

The chain links TRBV6-1 to TRBJ2-1; D gene ambiguous. This CDR3 region has 12 residues. Trimming removed 1 base from V and 6 bases from J, with 4 bases in between. Germline loops: CDR1 MNHNS, CDR2 SASEGT. The CDR3 is CASSEEGNEQFF. For the CDR3, the DNA is TGTGCCAGCAGTGAAGAGGGCAATGAGCAGTTCTTC.

This chain connects TRBV7-9 to TRBJ2-1; D is undetermined. This CDR3 has 13 amino acids. The germline CDR1 and CDR2 sequences are SEHNR and FQNEAQ (reference sequence). V shed 11 bases and J shed 0 bases, with 11 bases lying between them. CDR3 residues: CAYQDASYNEQFF. The CDR3 nucleotides are TGTGCCTACCAGGATGCCTCCTACAATGAGCAGTTCTTC. Variable domain in full (rest from reference TRBV7-9 and TRBJ2-1): DTGVSQNPRHKITKRGQNVTFRCDPISEHNRLYWYRQTLGQGPEFLTYFQNEAQLEKSRLLSDRFSAERPKGSFSTLEIQRTEQGDSAMYLCAYQDASYNEQFFGPGTRLTVL.

The chain joins TRBV5-1 to TRBJ2-7, with no clear D. Per germline, CDR1 SGHRS and CDR2 YFSETQ. This CDR3 is 14 amino acids long. Trimming left V 3 bases short and J 4 bases short, with 14 bases between. In DNA form, the CDR3 reads TGCGCCAGCAGCTCGGCCGTGGGTGGGTACGAGCAGTACTTC. Its translation is CASSSAVGGYEQYF.

The rearrangement uses TRBV29-1 and TRBJ1-1; perhaps TRBD1 as D (5 bases). The V and J ends lost 5 bases and 0 bases respectively, with 10 bases between them. This CDR3 comprises 13 residues. Germline V gene sequence: CDR1 SQVTM, CDR2 ANQGSEA. CDR3 sequence (DNA): TGCAGCGTTTCCGGGACGGTGAACACTGAAGCTTTCTTT. Residues: CSVSGTVNTEAFF.

The chain carries TRBV5-1 and TRBJ2-5, with TRBD2 identical over 9 bases. This CDR3 comprises 15 residues. CDR1 and CDR2 (germline): SGHRS, YFSETQ. V lost 1 base to trimming and J lost 7 bases; unmatched junction nucleotides: 8. The CDR3 DNA reads TGCGCCAGCAGCTTGACCACCGGGACTAGCAGGACCCAGTACTTC. Translated, it gives CASSLTTGTSRTQYF.

This clone was seen once. The chain carries TRBV11-2 and TRBJ1-5; D remains ambiguous. This CDR3 contains 15 residues. The V end lost 3 bases, the J end lost 5 bases, and 14 bases lay between the germline ends. Per the germline V gene, CDR1 is SGHAT and CDR2 is FQNNGV. CDR3 residues: CASSLGDKQYQPQHF. As DNA, the CDR3 is TGTGCCAGCAGCTTGGGCGACAAACAATATCAGCCCCAGCATTTT.

The V gene is TRBV5-1, the J gene TRBJ1-2, with 7 bases fitting TRBD1. Germline assignment: CDR1 SGHRS and CDR2 YFSETQ. Trimming at V came to 2 bases and at J to 2 bases, leaving 3 bases not matched to a gene. This CDR3 spans 14 amino acids. Written as DNA, the CDR3 is TGCGCCAGCAGCTTATCACAGGGGAACTATGGCTACACCTTC. It yields the protein CASSLSQGNYGYTF.

At least ten counts were recorded for this clone. The CDR3 DNA follows: TGTGCCAGCAGTTTACCACTGACAGGGGGCTCCACCGGGGAGCTGTTTTTT. The encoded protein is CASSLPLTGGSTGELFF. V and J are TRBV28 and TRBJ2-2; 10 bases map to TRBD1. The CDR3 has 17 amino acids. From germline, CDR1 is MDHEN and CDR2 SYDVKM. V trimming: 2 bases; J trimming: 4 bases; junction bases outside the gene matches: 7.

J is TRBJ2-2 and V is TRBV18, with TRBD1 identical over 10 bases. The CDR3 length is 17 residues. Trimming cost V 3 bases and J 0 bases; bases outside gene matches: 4. Germline V gene lookup returns CDR1 KGHSH and CDR2 LQKENI. CDR3 sequence: CASSPFGQGANTGELFF. CDR3 DNA sequence: TGTGCCAGCTCACCCTTCGGACAGGGGGCGAACACCGGGGAGCTGTTTTTT.

This clone was picked up a small number of times. The chain combines TRBV30 with TRBJ1-1; D possibly corresponds to TRBD1 (6 bases). CDR3 length equals 13 residues. CDR1 GTSNPN and CDR2 SVGIG come from the germline V gene (reference sequence). The CDR3 DNA sequence: TGTGCGTCGAGGGGGGAGAGGGGCACTGAAGCTTTCTTT. It specifies CASRGERGTEAFF. The full variable domain, completed using reference TRBV30 and TRBJ1-1, is SQTIHQWPATLVQPVGSPLSLECTVEGTSNPNLYWYRQAAGRGLQLLFYSVGIGQISSEVPQNLSASRPQDRQFILSSKKLLLSDSGFYLCASRGERGTEAFFGQGTRLTVV.

This chain uses TRBV7-2 with TRBJ2-7; TRBD2 matches 9 bases. The ends lost 1 base at V and 4 bases at J; junction bases unmatched: 5. CDR1 and CDR2 from the germline V gene are SGHTA and FQGNSA. The CDR3 sequence is 15 residues long. The CDR3 region has the DNA TGTGCCAGCAGCTTAGATAGCGGGGGCACGTACGAGCAGTACTTC. It specifies CASSLDSGGTYEQYF.

The chain employs TRBV7-2 and TRBJ2-5; 9 positions agree with TRBD2. V was pared by 5 bases and J by 3 bases, with 4 bases of the junction left unmatched. Germline values: CDR1 SGHTA, CDR2 FQGNSA. The CDR3 contains 14 residues. The CDR3 loop reads CASSLSGREETQYF. In nucleotides, the CDR3 is TGTGCCAGCAGCCTTAGCGGGAGAGAAGAGACCCAGTACTTC.

In this sample, this clone turned up a few times. The gene calls are TRBV10-2 and TRBJ2-4; D unclear. With 3 bases removed from V and 8 bases from J, the gap between germline ends came to 8 bases. The CDR3 spans 12 residues. In germline, CDR1 is WSHSY, CDR2 SAAADI. For the CDR3, the DNA is TGCGCCAGCAGTGATCCTATTTACATTCAGTACTTC. Translation gives CASSDPIYIQYF.

This chain uses TRBV6-1 with TRBJ2-3; D unclear. The CDR3 length is 13 residues. Per germline, CDR1 MNHNS and CDR2 SASEGT. Trimming shortened V by 0 bases and J by 7 bases, and 8 bases separated the two germline ends. CDR3 residues: CASSEAKVHTQYF. The CDR3 nucleotides read TGTGCCAGCAGTGAAGCGAAAGTACATACGCAGTATTTT.

The genes are TRBV6-6 and TRBJ2-2; 13 bases map to TRBD2. This CDR3 spans 15 amino acids. Germline CDR1 reads MNHNY; CDR2 reads SVGAGI (reference sequence). Trimming took 7 bases from V and 5 from J; bases not matched to a gene: 4. CDR3 in DNA: TGTGCCAGCAATACGGGACTAGCGGGGACCGGGGAGCTGTTTTTT. It yields the protein CASNTGLAGTGELFF.

Only a few counts were recorded for this clone. The same CDR3 can be traced to other DNA sequences in this sample. The rearrangement links TRBV20-1 to TRBJ1-2; D is undetermined. The CDR3 has 9 residues. Per germline, CDR1 DFQATT and CDR2 SNEGSKA (reference sequence). V was clipped by 5 bases and J by 8 bases, with 6 bases between them. CDR3 amino acids: CSAGPGYTF. The CDR3, as DNA: TGCAGTGCTGGCCCCGGCTACACCTTC.

About this clone itself: One end of the junction does not line up with germline, which may come from a read error. V and J are TRBV12-5 and TRBJ1-2, with D possibly TRBD1 on 5 matching bases. Germline V lookup: CDR1 LGHNT, CDR2 FRNRAP. The CDR3 totals 12 residues. This CDR3 reads CASGMQGQLSVF. DNA of the CDR3: TGTGCTAGTGGTATGCAAGGACAACTCTCGGTCTTC. The variable domain in full, completed from reference TRBV12-5 and TRBJ1-2, reads DARVTQTPRHKVTEMGQEVTMRCQPILGHNTVFWYRQTMMQGLELLAYFRNRAPLDDSGMPKDRFSAEMPDATLATLKIQPSEPRDSAVYFCASGMQGQLSVFGSGTRLTVV.

This clone has more than one count but fewer than ten. The gene calls are TRBV11-2 and TRBJ1-6; D ambiguous. Germline lookup yields CDR1 SGHAT and CDR2 FQNNGV. This CDR3 spans 15 amino acids. Trimming stripped 1 base from V and 0 bases from J, with 4 bases between. The CDR3 sequence: CASSLGSSYNSPLHF. As DNA, the CDR3 is TGTGCCAGCAGCTTAGGGAGCTCCTATAATTCACCCCTCCACTTT.

The chain recombines TRBV29-1 with TRBJ2-2; D is ambiguous. This CDR3 has 14 amino acids. In germline, CDR1 is SQVTM, CDR2 ANQGSEA. Trimming stripped 1 base from V and 2 bases from J, with 8 bases between. The CDR3 region has the DNA TGCAGCGTTGAAGGGCAACGTAACACCGGGGAGCTGTTTTTT. This translates into CSVEGQRNTGELFF.